This TCR beta chain was recovered during a study of CD8 T cells in ankylosing spondylitis. Via MiXCR, TCRdb re-called the 5' RACE reads, giving one row per CDR3 protein. This sample has under 450,000 distinct CDR3 sequences, with 20% found just once. This CDR3 region has 17 residues. V was clipped by 0 bases and J by 2 bases; unmatched bases: 5. Germline lookup yields CDR1 SGDLS and CDR2 YYNGEE. Only a few counts were recorded for this clonotype. The chain carries TRBV9 and TRBJ2-1, with 10 bases aligning to TRBD1. The sequencing input was blood, either unsorted or a sorted T cell fraction (not recorded which). This clonotype originated in a male donor with ankylosing spondylitis or in good health (not recorded which). The CDR3 sequence: CASSVELTGGPYNEQFF. CDR3 coding DNA: TGTGCCAGCAGCGTAGAGTTGACAGGGGGCCCCTACAATGAGCAGTTCTTC.